This T cell receptor (beta chain) was sequenced during a study of Ad26.COV2.S vaccination and SARS-CoV-2 variants. Study background: Recipients of Ad26.COV2.S got it intramuscularly, once or twice 56 days apart. The study, taken as a whole, reports: Vaccine recipients posted higher spike-specific TCR breadth than their placebo counterparts.

The treatment: about 20 received Ad26.COV2.S at low or high dose, single or two shots; 5 received placebo; per-sample allocation not given. Sampling happened 63 days after the first vaccine or placebo injection. Aged 18-55 years, donor was enrolled in Boston in 2020. V lost 2 bases and J 5 bases, leaving 7 bases between the germline ends. From germline, CDR1 is SGHDT and CDR2 YYEEEE. The CDR3 is 13 residues long. Here immunoSEQ multiplex PCR was the method, and the copy in TCRdb shows in-frame clones only, minus some. Among approximately 340,000 clones, approximately 81% were seen once, and the ten largest hold about 3.3%. Comment on this clone: Its target is unknown.

The chain combines TRBV5-6 with TRBJ2-2; D gene uncertain. The sample in question was peripheral blood, obtained in a trial of Ad26.COV2.S vaccine versus placebo. The source is a person between 18 and 65 years old who received the Ad26.COV2.S COVID-19 vaccine or a placebo. CDR3 sequence (DNA): TGTGCCAGCAGCTTAGGGCCAACCGGGGAGCTGTTTTTT. This codes for CASSLGPTGELFF.